What follows are 12 T cell receptor delta chains derived from one specimen sequenced in a study of Vδ1+ human thymocytes. Their cognate antigens are unknown. RNA was extracted from the cells and then reverse transcribed. Multiplex PCR used pooled V-gene forward primers and a constant-region reverse primer to amplify CDR3s. TCRdb ran CATT on the multiplex PCR reads. Of roughly 76,000 delta-chain clones listed, around 35% are singletons. Points from the study as a whole: Highly polyclonal TRG and TRD repertoires with Gaussian CDR3 length distributions appeared in thymus.

Sequencing used Vdelta1+ gamma-delta thymocytes from the thymus. Subset in this sample: FACS-sorted CD3+ TCRalphabeta- TCRVdelta1+ TCRVdelta2- thymocytes. Every receptor here comes from a boy less than two years old who had congenital heart surgery.

V and J are TRDV1 and TRDJ1; D perhaps matches TRDD3 (6 bases). The V gene's germline CDR1 is TSWWSYY and CDR2 QGS. The CDR3 is made up of 22 amino acids. V was pared by 2 bases and J by 1 base, with 32 bases between. CDR3 protein: CALGENLIPVGWGSRRTDKLIF. The CDR3 bases are TGTGCTCTTGGGGAAAACCTAATTCCAGTTGGCTGGGGATCCCGGCGCACCGATAAACTCATCTTT.

This clone occurred a few times. This sequence joins TRDV2 and TRDJ1; 8 nucleotides match TRDD3. The CDR3 totals 14 residues. J was trimmed by 0 bases and V by 3 bases; bases with no gene match: 2. Germline lookup yields CDR1 GEAIGNYY and CDR2 EKD. CDR3 loop: CACDRWGNTDKLIF. CDR3 nucleotide sequence: TGTGCCTGTGACCGCTGGGGGAACACCGATAAACTCATCTTT.

The chain is built from TRDV2 and TRDJ1; TRDD3 matches at 11 bases. CDR1 is GEAIGNYY, CDR2 EKD, per germline. V gave up 3 bases and J gave up 0 bases; unmatched junction bases: 20. The CDR3 spans 21 residues. In nucleotides, the CDR3 is TGTGCCTGTGACCCAGTACTGGGGGATAGCCGAAGGGGGGGCTACACCGATAAACTCATCTTT. Translating it yields CACDPVLGDSRRGGYTDKLIF.

V usage is TRDV1 and J usage is TRDJ1; 13 bases are shared with TRDD3. With V trimmed by 1 base and J by 1 base, 27 bases remained unmatched. Germline V lookup: CDR1 TSWWSYY, CDR2 QGS. The CDR3 consists of 25 residues. CDR3 sequence: CALGEPQSPHGLLLGDTTCTDKLIF. CDR3 coding DNA: TGTGCTCTTGGGGAACCCCAATCTCCCCACGGCTTACTACTGGGGGATACGACGTGCACCGATAAACTCATCTTT.

This clone was detected only a few times. The chain recombines TRDV1 with TRDJ1; D is possibly TRDD3 (5 bases). The CDR3 length is 17 residues. Germline V lookup: CDR1 TSWWSYY, CDR2 QGS. Trimming took off 5 bases at V and 0 bases at J, with 19 bases between the two ends. The CDR3 is CALGTPFTRGYTDKLIF. CDR3 sequence (DNA): TGTGCTCTTGGGACCCCTTTCACACGGGGGTACACCGATAAACTCATCTTT.

The V gene is TRDV1, the J gene TRDJ1; TRDD2 is a possible D gene (5 bases). The CDR3 consists of 18 residues. With 4 bases removed from V and 0 bases from J, the gap between germline ends came to 21 bases. Germline CDR1 TSWWSYY, CDR2 QGS. This chain's CDR3 is CALGGVLLPLPYTDKLIF. The CDR3 nucleotides read TGTGCTCTTGGGGGAGTGCTTCTTCCACTACCTTACACCGATAAACTCATCTTT.

In its sample, this clone was seen a few times. This sequence joins TRDV1 and TRDJ1; perhaps TRDD3 as D (6 bases). Germline V gene data show CDR1 as TSWWSYY and CDR2 as QGS. Trimming took 2 bases from V and 0 from J, leaving 22 bases between them. This CDR3 comprises 19 residues. The DNA of the CDR3 is TGTGCTCTTGGGGAAGATAGGCCTAGTTGGGGGCAGTACACCGATAAACTCATCTTT. This encodes CALGEDRPSWGQYTDKLIF.

This rearrangement joins TRDV1 to TRDJ1; TRDD3 aligns across 13 bases. CDR3 length equals 23 residues. The junction had 20 bases not matched to a gene; V was cut back by 0 bases and J by 1 base. Germline assignment: CDR1 TSWWSYY and CDR2 QGS. CDR3 region: CALGELWIPPILGDTARTDKLIF. The CDR3 bases are TGTGCTCTTGGGGAACTCTGGATACCGCCCATACTGGGGGATACGGCCCGCACCGATAAACTCATCTTT.

This chain uses TRDV1 with TRDJ1; a weak D match, TRDD3 (5 bases). CDR1 and CDR2 from the germline V gene are TSWWSYY and QGS. Trimming pared 0 bases from V and 4 bases from J, leaving 27 bases between. CDR3 length equals 20 residues. The CDR3 sequence is CALGELIQSRGWITGDKLIF. The CDR3 DNA sequence: TGTGCTCTTGGGGAACTAATTCAATCCCGAGGGTGGATAACAGGCGATAAACTCATCTTT.

This rearrangement joins TRDV1 to TRDJ1; D is unclear. CDR1 TSWWSYY and CDR2 QGS come from the germline V gene. The CDR3 spans 17 residues. Trimming shortened V by 4 bases and J by 11 bases, and 29 bases separated the two germline ends. In DNA, the CDR3 is TGTGCTCTTGGGGCCCATGCCCGGCGGTCTCCCACCGAAGGCCTCATCTTT. Its protein is CALGAHARRSPTEGLIF.

The chain is built from TRDV1 and TRDJ1; 9 bases map to TRDD2. V shed 3 bases, J shed 0 bases, and the junction held 20 bases outside the gene matches. Germline CDR1 and CDR2: TSWWSYY and QGS. The CDR3 spans 21 residues. Written as DNA, the CDR3 is TGTGCTCTTGGGGACTTTCCTAGCCTTCCTACTATCGGAATGTACACCGATAAACTCATCTTT. Amino acid sequence: CALGDFPSLPTIGMYTDKLIF.

The rearrangement uses TRDV1 and TRDJ1; D uncertain. V lost 4 bases to trimming and J lost 4 bases, with 13 bases between them. CDR3 length: 14 residues. Germline values: CDR1 TSWWSYY, CDR2 QGS. The CDR3 sequence is CALGGAILNDKLIF. The CDR3 nucleotides are TGTGCTCTTGGGGGCGCTATTCTCAACGATAAACTCATCTTT.